Here is one T cell receptor (beta chain) with its context. These data originate in a study of blood T cell repertoires in COVID-19. Overall study: Sites in the United States, Italy and Spain provided acute and convalescent COVID-19 samples. Sources were T cells, B-cell-depleted T cells, or PBMCs; the material itself was cDNA or gDNA.

Trimming cost V 6 bases and J 0 bases; bases outside gene matches: 8. CDR1 and CDR2 (germline): MNHEY, SMNVEV (reference sequence). This CDR3 region has 16 residues. Original data processing: The assay estimated nucleated cells by amplifying reference gene primers. This table comes from immunoSEQ multiplex PCR, and its TCRdb copy is limited to in-frame clones, with some not included. V, J and clone size derive from that table, while D and trimming were established from the DNA sequence. Among tens of thousands of clones listed, approximately 90% were seen once. The receptor comes from a male donor with acute or convalescent COVID-19. Specimen: peripheral blood. The chain uses TRBV27 and TRBJ1-2; 9 nucleotides align to TRBD1. DNA for the CDR3: TGTGCCAGCAGGGCCGGGACAGGGCCCCCTAACTATGGCTACACCTTC. It translates to CASRAGTGPPNYGYTF.